This T cell receptor (beta chain) was profiled in a study of PD-1 blockade in classical Hodgkin lymphoma. Clones were sequenced by immunoSEQ multiplex PCR, and TCRdb holds only the in-frame ones, with some missing. The repertoire has 25,000 to 30,000 clones, 75% to 90% of them found once; the top ten carry about a fifth. Germline lookup yields CDR1 SGHNT and CDR2 YYREEE (reference sequence). V lost 3 bases and J lost 1, with 14 bases in between. This CDR3 comprises 16 residues. Brentuximab vedotin exposure varied among the patients, all of whom had relapsed after autologous stem cell transplantation.

The sequencing used peripheral blood mononuclear cells (PBMCs), collected before the second cycle of nivolumab. This sequence originates from a human donor with classical Hodgkin lymphoma. This chain links TRBV5-4 with TRBJ2-1; tentatively, D is TRBD1 or TRBD2 (5 bases each). CDR3 bases: TGTGCCAGCAGCTCCTCCGGGGCGGAATCCTACAATGAGCAGTTCTTC. Translating gives CASSSSGAESYNEQFF.